The 14 T cell receptor beta chains presented below share a single source sample, sequenced in a study of beta chain features in type 1 diabetes. Since all of the isolated RNA was reverse transcribed, expressed TCRB transcripts were what got sequenced. Measured with immunoSEQ multiplex PCR; TCRdb has only the in-frame clones, and not every one. Here the sample spans 450,000 to 600,000 clones, around 28% being singletons. The sample comprised naive CD4+ T cells from blood. The source is a young man in good health.

V usage is TRBV25-1 and J usage is TRBJ2-1; D unresolved. Trimming removed 2 bases at V and 8 bases at J, with 7 bases between. Per the germline V gene, CDR1 is MGHDK and CDR2 is SYGVNS. CDR3 length: 12 residues. CDR3 in DNA: TGTGCCAGCAGTGAAAAGATGTATGAGCAGTTCTTC. It codes for CASSEKMYEQFF.

On this clone itself: This specimen includes other DNA sequences encoding the same CDR3. The chain uses TRBV30 and TRBJ2-7; 7 bases align to TRBD2. The CDR3 has 13 residues. Germline V gives CDR1 GTSNPN, CDR2 SVGIG (reference sequence). Losses at the gene ends were 2 bases for V and 1 base for J; bases not matched to a gene: 2. DNA of the CDR3: TGTGCCTGGAGTCAGCGGGGTTCCTACGAGCAGTACTTC. This gives the protein CAWSQRGSYEQYF.

This chain joins TRBV5-1 and TRBJ2-5, with TRBD1 matching 8 bases. CDR3 length: 14 amino acids. V dropped 4 bases and J dropped 4; count of bases not matched to a gene: 6. The V gene's germline CDR1 is SGHRS and CDR2 YFSETQ. The CDR3 sequence is CASSDAGGRETQYF. Here the CDR3 DNA reads TGCGCCAGCAGCGACGCAGGGGGCCGAGAGACCCAGTACTTC.

V usage is TRBV14 and J usage is TRBJ1-2; a possible D gene is TRBD1 (5 bases). The CDR3 loop spans 14 amino acids. CDR1 SGHDN and CDR2 FVKESK come from the germline V gene. Trimming took off 6 bases at V and 3 bases at J, with 14 bases between the two ends. CDR3 DNA sequence: TGTGCCAGCAGGCCAGCCGGGACGCACTATGGCTACACCTTC. This sequence encodes CASRPAGTHYGYTF.

The genes are TRBV19 and TRBJ2-7; D gene ambiguous. Between the trimmed V and J ends, which lost 5 bases and 4 bases, there was a span of 15 bases. The CDR3 covers 14 residues. Germline V CDR1 and CDR2: LNHDA, SQIVND (reference sequence). The CDR3 loop is CASSGWTASYEQYF. CDR3 DNA sequence: TGTGCCAGTAGTGGATGGACGGCGAGTTACGAGCAGTACTTC.

This rearrangement joins TRBV10-3 to TRBJ2-7, with 13 nucleotides matching TRBD2. The CDR3 runs to 17 residues. CDR1 is ENHRY and CDR2 is SYGVKD in the germline V gene. With V trimmed by 0 bases and J by 5 bases, 7 bases remained unmatched. Here the CDR3 DNA reads TGTGCCATCAGTGAGTCGTTTAGACTAGCGGGAGGCCACGAGCAGTACTTC. Protein: CAISESFRLAGGHEQYF.

The rearrangement joins TRBV30 to TRBJ1-4; no firm D call. Germline V gene lookup returns CDR1 GTSNPN and CDR2 SVGIG (reference sequence). V lost 3 bases and J 8 bases, leaving 16 bases between the germline ends. This CDR3 has 14 amino acids. CDR3 DNA sequence: TGTGCCTGGAGGTTTTCCTCTCTAGGGGAAAAACTGTTTTTT. This sequence encodes CAWRFSSLGEKLFF. The complete variable domain, with remaining parts taken from reference TRBV30 and TRBJ1-4, reads SQTIHQWPATLVQPVGSPLSLECTVEGTSNPNLYWYRQAAGRGLQLLFYSVGIGQISSEVPQNLSASRPQDRQFILSSKKLLLSDSGFYLCAWRFSSLGEKLFFGSGTQLSVL.

The J gene is TRBJ2-3, the V gene TRBV5-1; a weak D match, TRBD1 (6 bases). V was shortened by 6 bases and J by 2 bases, with 13 bases between the two germline ends. This CDR3 spans 14 amino acids. Looked up from germline, CDR1 is SGHRS and CDR2 is YFSETQ. This CDR3 reads CASNQGTTTDTQYF. CDR3 nucleotides: TGCGCCAGCAATCAGGGGACCACCACAGATACGCAGTATTTT.

The chain employs TRBV28 and TRBJ2-7; D unresolved. The CDR3 loop spans 15 amino acids. CDR1 and CDR2 from the germline V gene are MDHEN and SYDVKM. Trimming cost V 2 bases and J 3 bases, with 14 bases left between them. The CDR3 region has the DNA TGTGCCAGCAGTTTACAGTTATACAGTAGCTACGAGCAGTACTTC. Protein sequence: CASSLQLYSSYEQYF.

There are a few counts of this clone. The chain uses TRBV6-4 and TRBJ2-1, with 12 positions matching TRBD2. V dropped 6 bases and J dropped 8; count of bases not matched to a gene: 8. Per germline, CDR1 MRHNA and CDR2 SNTAGT. The CDR3 runs to 15 residues. The CDR3 DNA reads TGTGCCAGCAGACGACTAGCGGGAGAATCCGATGAGCAGTTCTTC. This codes for CASRRLAGESDEQFF.

This clone was observed a few times. This chain uses TRBV6-5 with TRBJ2-7; D is perhaps TRBD1 or TRBD2 (5 bases each). The V and J ends lost 5 bases and 2 bases respectively, with 13 bases between them. The CDR3 is 14 residues long. CDR1 and CDR2 (germline): MNHEY, SVGAGI. Here the CDR3 reads CASSPELGPYEQYF. The CDR3 DNA sequence: TGTGCCAGCAGTCCCGAGCTGGGACCCTACGAGCAGTACTTC.

A note on this clone: This same CDR3 is encoded by further DNA sequences in the sample. The CDR3 DNA sequence: TGTGCCTGGAGTGAGGACAGGGGGTATGGCTACACCTTC. Residues: CAWSEDRGYGYTF. The rearrangement uses TRBV30 and TRBJ1-2, with TRBD1 identical over 10 bases. Trimming at V came to 1 base and at J to 5 bases, leaving 1 base not matched to a gene. The CDR3 runs to 13 residues. CDR1 and CDR2 from the germline V gene are GTSNPN and SVGIG (reference sequence).

For the CDR3, the DNA is TGCAGCGTTGAGGGGCACACCGGGGAGCTGTTTTTT. This translates into CSVEGHTGELFF. The chain employs TRBV29-1 and TRBJ2-2; tentatively, D is TRBD1 (5 bases). This CDR3 comprises 12 residues. The V gene lost 3 bases and the J gene lost 3 bases, with 5 bases spanning the gap. Germline CDR1 SQVTM, CDR2 ANQGSEA.

V is TRBV4-3 and J is TRBJ2-1, with 8 bases that match TRBD2. Per germline, CDR1 LGHNA and CDR2 YSLEER. The CDR3 length is 14 residues. Unmatched junction bases numbered 6, after V lost 4 bases and J lost 7 bases. The CDR3: CASSPIAGRNEQFF. In DNA, the CDR3 is TGCGCCAGCAGCCCAATAGCGGGGAGGAATGAGCAGTTCTTC.